Listed here are 22 T cell receptor beta chains from one sample, sequenced in a study of T cell changes during pregnancy in multiple sclerosis. Some clones are missing from TCRdb's copy, which holds only in-frame ones; the method was immunoSEQ multiplex PCR. The data contain just under 95,000 clones, around 94% of them singletons. Sequenced material: peripheral blood, taken in the first trimester of pregnancy. The receptors stem from a female donor with multiple sclerosis, enrolled in a pregnancy study.

This rearrangement joins TRBV29-1 to TRBJ2-7, with a weak D call TRBD1 (6 bases). Trimming shortened V by 5 bases and J by 5 bases, and 16 bases separated the two germline ends. The CDR3 has 13 residues. Germline CDR1 SQVTM, CDR2 ANQGSEA. The CDR3 DNA reads as TGCAGCGTTACAGGGACCTATATCGACGAGCAGTACTTC. This encodes CSVTGTYIDEQYF.

The rearrangement uses TRBV27 and TRBJ2-2, with D possibly being TRBD1 (5 bases). Trimming took 6 bases from V and 1 from J, leaving 9 bases between them. This CDR3 contains 14 residues. Germline V gene data show CDR1 as MNHEY and CDR2 as SMNVEV (reference sequence). CDR3 nucleotides: TGTGCCAGCAGCCTTACAGGGAACACCGGGGAGCTGTTTTTT. Translated, it gives CASSLTGNTGELFF.

A single count supports this clone. This chain connects TRBV30 to TRBJ2-1; TRBD1 is a possible D gene (7 bases). Germline assignment: CDR1 GTSNPN and CDR2 SVGIG (reference sequence). Deletions cut 1 base from V and 7 bases from J, with 11 bases between. The CDR3 consists of 13 residues. Here the CDR3 reads CAWSGGDSNEQFF. The CDR3 coding sequence is TGTGCCTGGAGTGGGGGGGACAGTAATGAGCAGTTCTTC.

This chain links TRBV28 with TRBJ2-1; D not resolved. Germline lookup yields CDR1 MDHEN and CDR2 SYDVKM. The CDR3 has 13 residues. Deletions cut 7 bases from V and 5 bases from J, with 12 bases between. The CDR3 DNA reads TGTGCCAGCACTAGGTATGGAAACAATGAGCAGTTCTTC. Amino acids: CASTRYGNNEQFF. The variable domain in full, completed from reference TRBV28 and TRBJ2-1, reads DVKVTQSSRYLVKRTGEKVFLECVQDMDHENMFWYRQDPGLGLRLIYFSYDVKMKEKGDIPEGYSVSREKKERFSLILESASTNQTSMYLCASTRYGNNEQFFGPGTRLTVL.

The V gene is TRBV6-5, the J gene TRBJ2-7; 10 bases fit TRBD2. The germline CDR1 and CDR2 sequences are MNHEY and SVGAGI. The CDR3 sequence is 15 residues long. With 7 bases clipped from V and 4 bases from J, the junction kept 10 bases outside the gene matches. CDR3 sequence reads: CASNKAGTSAYEQYF. CDR3 bases: TGTGCCAGCAATAAAGCTGGGACTAGCGCTTACGAGCAGTACTTC.

The chain carries TRBV9 and TRBJ2-1; 7 bases line up with TRBD1. Germline CDR1 and CDR2: SGDLS and YYNGEE. This CDR3 contains 15 residues. Trimming at V came to 3 bases and at J to 4 bases, leaving 7 bases not matched to a gene. CDR3 nucleotide sequence: TGTGCCAGCAGCGGGGGACAGAGCCAGTACAATGAGCAGTTCTTC. Translation gives CASSGGQSQYNEQFF.

This chain joins TRBV18 and TRBJ1-1, with 12 bases lining up with TRBD1. With 5 bases clipped from V and 6 bases from J, the junction kept 7 bases outside the gene matches. The CDR3 covers 15 residues. Germline V CDR1 and CDR2: KGHSH, LQKENI. CDR3 nucleotide sequence: TGTGCCAGCTCAACCATGGGGACAGGGGGCTCTGAAGCTTTCTTT. It is translated as CASSTMGTGGSEAFF.

The chain couples TRBV6-6 to TRBJ1-5, with D unresolved. The CDR3 covers 14 residues. In germline, CDR1 is MNHNY, CDR2 SVGAGI (reference sequence). V lost 0 bases to trimming and J lost 1 base, with 4 bases between them. Here the CDR3 DNA reads TGTGCCAGCAGTTACTCCAGAAGCAATCAGCCCCAGCATTTT. Translation: CASSYSRSNQPQHF.

This chain uses TRBV27 with TRBJ2-5, with a weak D call TRBD2 (6 bases). V lost 0 bases to trimming and J lost 1 base, with 9 bases between them. The CDR3 sequence is 15 residues long. Per germline, CDR1 MNHEY and CDR2 SMNVEV (reference sequence). DNA for the CDR3: TGTGCCAGCAGTTTATCCGGGACTCTCCAAGAGACCCAGTACTTC. Residues: CASSLSGTLQETQYF.

A single count supports this clone. V gene TRBV28 combines with J gene TRBJ1-4; D call uncertain. The CDR3 extends over 16 amino acids. From germline, CDR1 is MDHEN and CDR2 SYDVKM. Trimming stripped 3 bases from V and 3 bases from J, with 14 bases between. The CDR3 DNA is TGTGCCAGCAGTTTGGTCACATTCATCGCTAATGAAAAACTGTTTTTT. This encodes CASSLVTFIANEKLFF. Complete variable domain (other parts from reference TRBV28 and TRBJ1-4): DVKVTQSSRYLVKRTGEKVFLECVQDMDHENMFWYRQDPGLGLRLIYFSYDVKMKEKGDIPEGYSVSREKKERFSLILESASTNQTSMYLCASSLVTFIANEKLFFGSGTQLSVL.

The rearrangement uses TRBV7-9 and TRBJ2-1; 9 bases align to TRBD1. Germline V gene sequence: CDR1 SEHNR, CDR2 FQNEAQ (reference sequence). The ends lost 5 bases at V and 5 bases at J; junction bases unmatched: 7. This CDR3 spans 15 amino acids. The CDR3 DNA is TGTGCCAGCAGCCACCGGGACAGGGAGGACAATGAGCAGTTCTTC. Its protein product is CASSHRDREDNEQFF.

This sequence joins TRBV5-1 and TRBJ2-7; 9 bases are shared with TRBD1. Germline lookup yields CDR1 SGHRS and CDR2 YFSETQ. The V gene end was trimmed by 5 bases and the J gene end by 7 bases; junction bases not matched to a gene: 10. The length of the CDR3 is 14 residues. CDR3 DNA: TGCGCCAGCAGTCCGGGACAGGGATTCGGGGAGCAGTACTTC. Encoded protein: CASSPGQGFGEQYF. The entire variable domain, with the rest obtained from reference TRBV5-1 and TRBJ2-7, is as follows: KAGVTQTPRYLIKTRGQQVTLSCSPISGHRSVSWYQQTPGQGLQFLFEYFSETQRNKGNFPGRFSGRQFSNSRSEMNVSTLELGDSALYLCASSPGQGFGEQYFGPGTRLTVT.

The chain links TRBV6-5 to TRBJ2-5; 7 nucleotides match TRBD1. There are 14 residues in the CDR3. The V segment lost 6 bases and the J segment 5 bases; nucleotides outside the gene matches: 9. CDR1 is MNHEY, CDR2 SVGAGI, per germline. In DNA, the CDR3 is TGTGCCAGCAGGTTACAGGGGAAAGGGGAGACCCAGTACTTC. The encoded protein is CASRLQGKGETQYF.

This clone was recorded many times. The genes are TRBV28 and TRBJ2-1, with 11 bases aligning to TRBD2. The germline CDR1 and CDR2 sequences are MDHEN and SYDVKM. Germline trimming cut 4 bases from V and 2 bases from J; bases unmatched to any gene: 13. CDR3 size: 19 residues. The CDR3 DNA reads TGTGCCAGCAGTTCAATGCCGGCACTAGCGGGAGCGACCTACAATGAGCAGTTCTTC. Translation: CASSSMPALAGATYNEQFF. The entire variable domain, with the rest obtained from reference TRBV28 and TRBJ2-1, is as follows: DVKVTQSSRYLVKRTGEKVFLECVQDMDHENMFWYRQDPGLGLRLIYFSYDVKMKEKGDIPEGYSVSREKKERFSLILESASTNQTSMYLCASSSMPALAGATYNEQFFGPGTRLTVL.

The genes are TRBV7-6 and TRBJ2-1, with a tentative D call TRBD2 (6 bases). V was shortened by 4 bases and J by 6 bases, with 19 bases between the two germline ends. CDR3 size: 16 residues. CDR1 is SGHVS, CDR2 FNYEAQ, per germline. The CDR3 region has the DNA TGTGCCAGCAGCTCAATTATAGCGGAGAGGACCAATGAGCAGTTCTTC. Residues: CASSSIIAERTNEQFF.

V usage is TRBV6-5 and J usage is TRBJ1-2; tentatively, D is TRBD1 (5 bases). Trimming pared 0 bases from V and 6 bases from J, leaving 11 bases between. CDR3 length equals 14 residues. Germline CDR1 is MNHEY and CDR2 is SVGAGI. CDR3 sequence (DNA): TGTGCCAGCAGTTACTCAACAGGCGTCGATGGCTACACCTTC. Translated, it gives CASSYSTGVDGYTF.

The chain couples TRBV2 to TRBJ2-3, with a weak D call TRBD1 (5 bases). The CDR3 consists of 14 residues. Per germline, CDR1 SNHLY and CDR2 FYNNEI. V was shortened by 4 bases and J by 3 bases, with 11 bases between the two germline ends. Here the CDR3 DNA reads TGTGCCAGCAGTGGAAGGGGTGGGACAGATACGCAGTATTTT. This encodes CASSGRGGTDTQYF.

This chain joins TRBV7-2 and TRBJ2-5; TRBD2 matches 7 bases. V was pared by 3 bases and J by 5 bases, with 9 bases of the junction left unmatched. The length of the CDR3 is 15 residues. CDR1 and CDR2 (germline): SGHTA, FQGNSA. Written as DNA, the CDR3 is TGTGCCAGCAGCTTGGGCGGGAGCCGTGGTGAGACCCAGTACTTC. Translating gives CASSLGGSRGETQYF.

This clone was recorded once. The DNA for the CDR3 is TGCAGCGGGGGCTCCCTGAACACTGAAGCTTTCTTT. Protein sequence: CSGGSLNTEAFF. The chain uses TRBV29-1 and TRBJ1-1; D may be TRBD1 (5 bases). CDR1 and CDR2 from the germline V gene are SQVTM and ANQGSEA. The CDR3 has 12 amino acids. V dropped 7 bases and J dropped 0 bases, with 9 bases sitting between them.

This chain uses TRBV7-2 with TRBJ2-3; 14 bases agree with TRBD2. There are 15 residues in the CDR3. The ends lost 5 bases at V and 6 bases at J; junction bases unmatched: 4. Germline CDR1 SGHTA, CDR2 FQGNSA. In DNA form, the CDR3 reads TGTGCCAGCAGCGTGACTAGCGGGAGGGCCGATACGCAGTATTTT. Encoded protein: CASSVTSGRADTQYF.

The genes are TRBV5-1 and TRBJ2-7; D is possibly TRBD2 (6 bases). V dropped 4 bases and J dropped 5 bases, with 19 bases sitting between them. In germline, CDR1 is SGHRS, CDR2 YFSETQ. This CDR3 contains 15 residues. The CDR3 DNA reads TGCGCCAGCAGCCCTGGCGGGGAGGTCACCAACGAGCAGTACTTC. This codes for CASSPGGEVTNEQYF.

The chain links TRBV6-5 to TRBJ2-1, with 8 nucleotides matching TRBD2. Trimming at V came to 7 bases and at J to 4 bases, leaving 9 bases not matched to a gene. The CDR3 is 15 amino acids. Germline CDR1 reads MNHEY; CDR2 reads SVGAGI. The CDR3 DNA follows: TGTGCCAGCAAATTGGGACTAGGCACTTACAATGAGCAGTTCTTC. Its translation: CASKLGLGTYNEQFF.